Shown below are 24 T cell receptor beta chains from a single sample sequenced in a study of beta chain features in type 1 diabetes. All of the isolated RNA was reverse transcribed, so expressed TCRB transcripts were sequenced. TCRdb keeps only in-frame clones here, not all; method: immunoSEQ multiplex PCR. This repertoire shows some 150,000 clones, 6.9% found once; its top ten account for around 1.3%. The sequenced sample consisted of central memory CD4+ T cells from blood. The receptors shown here come from a woman aged 25 to 45 in good health.

V usage is TRBV29-1 and J usage is TRBJ1-2, with TRBD1 as a possible D gene (6 bases). Germline CDR1 and CDR2: SQVTM and ANQGSEA. V was shortened by 5 bases and J by 6 bases, with 16 bases between the two germline ends. This CDR3 is 13 amino acids long. Written as DNA, the CDR3 is TGCAGCGTTTCAACAGGGATTGGTGATGGCTACACCTTC. It encodes CSVSTGIGDGYTF.

CDR3 nucleotide sequence: TGTGCCAGCAGCTCGGGTGGGAGATATAGCAATCAGCCCCAGCATTTT. This gives the protein CASSSGGRYSNQPQHF. This rearrangement joins TRBV25-1 to TRBJ1-5; D is unclear. The CDR3 contains 16 residues. The V gene's germline CDR1 is MGHDK and CDR2 SYGVNS. V was trimmed by 6 bases and J by 0 bases, leaving 15 bases between them.

This clone has just a few counts. The rearrangement joins TRBV6-5 to TRBJ2-1; D remains ambiguous. V was clipped by 6 bases and J by 10 bases, with 10 bases between them. Germline V gene data show CDR1 as MNHEY and CDR2 as SVGAGI. The CDR3 is 11 amino acids. The CDR3 sequence is CASSPPSEQFF. For the CDR3, the DNA is TGTGCCAGCAGCCCCCCCTCCGAGCAGTTCTTC.

In this sample, this clone turned up a few times. The J gene is TRBJ2-1, the V gene TRBV18; 7 positions agree with TRBD2. Germline V gives CDR1 KGHSH, CDR2 LQKENI. The CDR3 totals 19 residues. The trim removed 4 bases at V and 6 bases at J, leaving 21 bases unmatched. CDR3 coding DNA: TGTGCCAGCTCACTGCGACTAGCCCCCCGGGCCTCCCCACGCAATGAGCAGTTCTTC. This gives the protein CASSLRLAPRASPRNEQFF.

The table lists this clone with a few counts. The CDR3 is CASSQELAGEQFF. The CDR3 nucleotides read TGTGCCAGCAGCCAAGAGCTAGCAGGTGAGCAGTTCTTC. The chain links TRBV4-2 to TRBJ2-1; tentatively, D is TRBD2 (5 bases). Germline V gene lookup returns CDR1 LGHNA and CDR2 YNFKEQ. V was pared by 0 bases and J by 9 bases, with 9 bases between. This CDR3 comprises 13 residues.

This clone was counted many times. The chain carries TRBV7-9 and TRBJ2-5; 8 bases are shared with TRBD2. The CDR3 loop spans 15 amino acids. Per germline, CDR1 SEHNR and CDR2 FQNEAQ (reference sequence). The V gene end was trimmed by 5 bases and the J gene end by 3 bases; junction bases not matched to a gene: 8. Written as DNA, the CDR3 is TGTGCCAGCAGCGTCGGGGGGGCGGGAGAAGAGACCCAGTACTTC. Translating gives CASSVGGAGEETQYF.

There are many counts of this clone. This sequence joins TRBV9 and TRBJ1-1, with a weak D call TRBD1 (5 bases). The CDR3 covers 11 residues. V lost 3 bases, J lost 7 bases, and 7 bases lay in between. Germline CDR1 reads SGDLS; CDR2 reads YYNGEE. The chain's CDR3 is CASSADSEAFF. Here the CDR3 DNA reads TGTGCCAGCAGCGCCGACAGTGAAGCTTTCTTT.

The chain couples TRBV7-2 to TRBJ2-1, with D possibly matching TRBD2 (6 bases). The CDR3 runs to 16 residues. V lost 3 bases and J 0 bases, leaving 12 bases between the germline ends. The germline V gene has CDR1 SGHTA and CDR2 FQGNSA. Here the CDR3 reads CASSFRAGSSYNEQFF. The CDR3 DNA sequence: TGTGCCAGCAGCTTTCGAGCGGGCAGCTCCTACAATGAGCAGTTCTTC.

This clone appeared a few times. The V gene is TRBV28, the J gene TRBJ2-1; TRBD2 agrees at 16 bases. V lost 7 bases, J lost 9 bases, and 6 bases stayed unmatched. The germline V gene encodes CDR1 MDHEN and CDR2 SYDVKM. The CDR3 consists of 15 residues. The CDR3 protein is CASTGLAGGLLEQFF. CDR3 nucleotide sequence: TGTGCCAGCACGGGACTAGCGGGAGGGTTACTTGAGCAGTTCTTC.

Comment on this clone: This CDR3 is also generated by other DNA sequences in the sample. The chain joins TRBV5-1 to TRBJ2-7; 9 bases match TRBD2. Trimming at V came to 4 bases and at J to 7 bases, leaving 12 bases not matched to a gene. The CDR3 extends over 15 amino acids. In germline, CDR1 is SGHRS, CDR2 YFSETQ. CDR3 in DNA: TGCGCCAGCAGCCCCCTGGCGGGAGGGCCAGGGGAGCAGTACTTC. Protein sequence: CASSPLAGGPGEQYF.

The rearrangement joins TRBV20-1 to TRBJ1-1, with 7 nucleotides matching TRBD1. CDR1 is DFQATT, CDR2 SNEGSKA, per germline (reference sequence). Trimming removed 0 bases from V and 12 bases from J; junction bases left unmatched: 4. The CDR3 consists of 11 residues. CDR3 in DNA: TGCAGTGCTAGAGAACAGGGGCCTACTTTCTTT. Its protein product is CSAREQGPTFF.

This clone was seen only a few times. The chain is built from TRBV28 and TRBJ2-5; 7 positions match TRBD2. The CDR3 is made up of 14 amino acids. The germline CDR1 and CDR2 sequences are MDHEN and SYDVKM. V was pared by 4 bases and J by 4 bases, with 6 bases of the junction left unmatched. The CDR3 DNA reads TGTGCCAGCAGTTGGCACACGGGAGGAGAGACCCAGTACTTC. This translates into CASSWHTGGETQYF.

This clone was detected ten times or more. The gene calls are TRBV15 and TRBJ1-5; 7 bases are shared with TRBD1. With V trimmed by 0 bases and J by 5 bases, 7 bases remained unmatched. Germline V CDR1 and CDR2: LNHNV, YYDKDF (reference sequence). This CDR3 has 16 residues. Written as DNA, the CDR3 is TGTGCCACCAGCAGAGATGGGGACAGTTCCTATCAGCCCCAGCATTTT. As protein: CATSRDGDSSYQPQHF. Full variable domain (outside the CDR3, taken from reference TRBV15 and TRBJ1-5): DAMVIQNPRYQVTQFGKPVTLSCSQTLNHNVMYWYQQKSSQAPKLLFHYYDKDFNNEADTPDNFQSRRPNTSFCFLDIRSPGLGDTAMYLCATSRDGDSSYQPQHFGDGTRLSIL.

The chain recombines TRBV30 with TRBJ1-3, with a weak D call TRBD1 (5 bases). Germline-derived CDR1 and CDR2 are GTSNPN and SVGIG (reference sequence). The CDR3 spans 16 residues. The ends were cut back, 1 base at V and 3 bases at J, with 16 bases in the middle. The CDR3 region is CAWSDRFRDFGNTIYF. The CDR3 bases are TGTGCCTGGAGTGACCGTTTCCGGGACTTTGGAAACACCATATATTTT.

V and J are TRBV30 and TRBJ1-2; 12 bases line up with TRBD1. V shed 5 bases and J 8 bases; nucleotides not matched to a gene: 9. Germline V gene sequence: CDR1 GTSNPN, CDR2 SVGIG (reference sequence). The CDR3 length is 14 residues. The CDR3 region has the DNA TGTGCCTGGTACCGGGACAGGGGGCTTGGGGGCTACACCTTC. It yields the protein CAWYRDRGLGGYTF.

The chain couples TRBV11-2 to TRBJ2-2; D gene unclear. Trimming left V 3 bases short and J 0 bases short, with 2 bases between. The V gene's germline CDR1 is SGHAT and CDR2 FQNNGV. This CDR3 is 13 amino acids long. The CDR3: CASSFSNTGELFF. CDR3 nucleotide sequence: TGTGCCAGCAGCTTCTCGAACACCGGGGAGCTGTTTTTT.

This chain uses TRBV27 with TRBJ2-6; D unclear. Germline loops: CDR1 MNHEY, CDR2 SMNVEV (reference sequence). The CDR3 runs to 14 residues. V lost 7 bases, J lost 0 bases, and 7 bases lay in between. DNA for the CDR3: TGTGCCAGCAAGTATAGCTCTGGGGCCAACGTCCTGACTTTC. This sequence encodes CASKYSSGANVLTF.

The CDR3 sequence: CASRPGTGRGTDTQYF. The DNA for the CDR3 is TGCGCCAGCAGACCCGGGACAGGGAGGGGGACAGATACGCAGTATTTT. The gene calls are TRBV5-1 and TRBJ2-3, with 9 bases matching TRBD1. The CDR3 spans 16 residues. Germline loops: CDR1 SGHRS, CDR2 YFSETQ. V gave up 5 bases and J gave up 3 bases; unmatched junction bases: 10.

V is TRBV5-6 and J is TRBJ2-2; 9 positions match TRBD2. Germline V CDR1 and CDR2: SGHDT, YYEEEE. The length of the CDR3 is 15 residues. V lost 2 bases, J lost 6 bases, and 5 bases stayed unmatched. The chain's CDR3 is CASSFLAGGPGELFF. The CDR3 coding sequence is TGTGCCAGCAGCTTCCTGGCGGGAGGGCCCGGGGAGCTGTTTTTT.

In the case of this clone: At the DNA level, this CDR3 is encoded by other sequences in the same sample as well. This chain uses TRBV7-2 with TRBJ2-1, with a weak D call TRBD2 (6 bases). Trimming shortened V by 5 bases and J by 4 bases, and 15 bases separated the two germline ends. The CDR3 spans 15 residues. The germline gives CDR1 SGHTA, CDR2 FQGNSA. CDR3 sequence: CASSPGLASYNEQFF. The CDR3 DNA follows: TGTGCCAGCAGCCCCGGCCTAGCGTCATACAATGAGCAGTTCTTC.

The chain links TRBV7-3 to TRBJ1-1; possibly TRBD1 for D (5 bases). Per germline, CDR1 SGHTA and CDR2 FQGTGA. V shed 0 bases and J shed 0 bases, with 8 bases lying between them. The CDR3 is 15 amino acids. In DNA form, the CDR3 reads TGTGCCAGCAGCTTAACAGGGGCGTTGAACACTGAAGCTTTCTTT. Its protein product is CASSLTGALNTEAFF.

This clone was counted a few times. The chain uses TRBV18 and TRBJ1-1; a weak D match, TRBD1 (6 bases). The CDR3 length is 15 residues. Germline-derived CDR1 and CDR2 are KGHSH and LQKENI. Trimming shortened V by 2 bases and J by 4 bases, and 14 bases separated the two germline ends. The CDR3 loop reads CASSPSGGLGTEAFF. CDR3 sequence (DNA): TGTGCCAGCTCACCATCCGGGGGGCTCGGCACTGAAGCTTTCTTT.

This clone has more than one count but fewer than ten. The chain uses TRBV11-2 and TRBJ2-2, with unresolved D. The CDR3 has 15 residues. Trimming stripped 4 bases from V and 6 bases from J, with 15 bases between. CDR1 and CDR2 from the germline V gene are SGHAT and FQNNGV. DNA of the CDR3: TGTGCCAGCAGCTCGTTCGGGTTTGAGTCCGGGGAGCTGTTTTTT. Amino acids: CASSSFGFESGELFF.

This clone was seen more than once but under ten times. The V and J genes are TRBV7-3 and TRBJ2-5; D gene ambiguous. Trimming left V 1 base short and J 11 bases short, with 11 bases between. Germline values: CDR1 SGHTA, CDR2 FQGTGA. There are 12 residues in the CDR3. The chain's CDR3 is CASSLKVGEQYF. The CDR3 DNA follows: TGTGCCAGCAGCTTAAAAGTGGGCGAACAGTACTTC.